The subject of this entry is one TCR beta chain. Documented time point: patch test 1, 2 weeks after DPC sensitization. Treatment meaning: therapeutic diphenylcyclopropenone sensitization with weekly scalp DPC. Prior to application of each patch test, blood was drawn. Under the authors' procedure: Samples contained a median of around 89,000 TCRs, with a range of roughly 23,224 to 700,000. One entry per CDR3 protein, called by TCRdb with MiXCR from the RACE reads. The V and J calls come from TCRdb's annotation, not from the publication. The data hold 74,000 or so distinct CDR3 sequences, with around 10% observed a single time. V was trimmed by 7 bases and J by 3 bases, leaving 7 bases between them. Germline values: CDR1 MDHEN, CDR2 SYDVKM. CDR3 length equals 11 residues. This record comes from a study of human T cells and chemical hapten exposure.

Sequencing was performed on whole blood, taken in connection with sensitization to the hapten diphenylcyclopropenone (DPC). The chain carries TRBV28 and TRBJ2-7; unclear D gene. The TCR originated in a woman in her forties or fifties with alopecia areata. Some clones in this sample may be carry-over from other donors' samples. CDR3 residues: CASIRSYEQYF. In DNA, the CDR3 is TGTGCCAGCATTAGAAGCTACGAGCAGTACTTC.